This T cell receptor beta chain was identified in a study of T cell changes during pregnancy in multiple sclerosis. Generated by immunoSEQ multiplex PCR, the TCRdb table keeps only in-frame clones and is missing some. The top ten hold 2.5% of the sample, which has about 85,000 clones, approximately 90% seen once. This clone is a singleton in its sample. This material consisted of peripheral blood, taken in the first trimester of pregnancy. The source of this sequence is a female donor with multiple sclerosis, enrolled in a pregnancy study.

The CDR3 DNA follows: TGCAGCGTTTCAAGCGGGGGCTACGAGCAGTACTTC. This codes for CSVSSGGYEQYF. The genes are TRBV29-1 and TRBJ2-7, with 8 bases identical to TRBD2. The V and J ends lost 5 bases and 3 bases, in that order; junction bases with no gene match: 3. Per the germline V gene, CDR1 is SQVTM and CDR2 is ANQGSEA. The CDR3 totals 12 residues.